The 2 T cell receptor beta chains presented below share a single source sample, sequenced in a study of blood T cell repertoires in COVID-19. Here immunoSEQ multiplex PCR was the method, and the copy in TCRdb shows in-frame clones only, minus some. The table lists a few hundred thousand clones, 80% to 85% of them singletons. Sample: PBMCs or T cells enriched from blood (not recorded which). Every receptor here comes from a man between 50 and 59 years old who had recovered from COVID-19.

V and J are TRBV3-1 (or the pseudogene TRBV3-2) and TRBJ1-2; the D gene is possibly TRBD1 (5 bases). The CDR3 is made up of 14 amino acids. From germline, CDR1 is LGHDT and CDR2 YNNKEL (reference sequence). Trimming left V 3 bases short and J 7 bases short, with 15 bases between. The CDR3 here is CASSQGQGDGGYTF. Written as DNA, the CDR3 is TGTGCCAGCAGCCAGGGGCAGGGCGATGGTGGCTACACCTTC.

The V call is TRBV5-8, the J call TRBJ1-5, with 8 bases fitting TRBD1. J was trimmed by 4 bases and V by 4 bases; bases with no gene match: 7. The CDR3 runs to 15 residues. The germline V gene encodes CDR1 SGHTS and CDR2 YDEGEE. The CDR3 sequence is CASSVRDRPNQPQHF. The CDR3 bases are TGTGCCAGCAGCGTCCGGGACAGGCCTAATCAGCCCCAGCATTTT.